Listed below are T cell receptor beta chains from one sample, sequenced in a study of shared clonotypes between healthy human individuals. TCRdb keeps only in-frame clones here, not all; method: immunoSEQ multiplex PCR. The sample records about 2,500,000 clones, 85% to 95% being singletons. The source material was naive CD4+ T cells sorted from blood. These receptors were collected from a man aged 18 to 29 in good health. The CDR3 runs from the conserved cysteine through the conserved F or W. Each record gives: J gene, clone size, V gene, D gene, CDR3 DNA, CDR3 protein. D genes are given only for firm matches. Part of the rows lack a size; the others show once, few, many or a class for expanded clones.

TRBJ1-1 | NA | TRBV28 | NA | TGTGCCAGCAGTTTATGGGGGAGGGGATACACTGAAGCTTTCTTT | CASSLWGRGYTEAFF
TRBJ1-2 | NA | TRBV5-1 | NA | TGCGCCAGCAGCGCACAGGGCCTTAGGGGCTACACCTTC | CASSAQGLRGYTF
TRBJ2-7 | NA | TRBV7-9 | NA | TGTGCCAGCAGCTACATGGAGGGATCCTACGAGCAGTACTTC | CASSYMEGSYEQYF
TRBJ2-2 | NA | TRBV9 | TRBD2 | TGTGCCAGCAGCCCACTAGCGGGGGGGGTAATGGCCGGGGAGCTGTTTTTT | CASSPLAGGVMAGELFF
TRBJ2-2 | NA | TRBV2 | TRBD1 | TGTGCCAGCAGGGACAGGGGGCCCGGGGAGCTGTTTTTT | CASRDRGPGELFF
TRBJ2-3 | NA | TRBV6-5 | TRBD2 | TGTGCCAGCAGTTACGGAGGCGGCGGGGGGGCAGATACGCAGTATTTT | CASSYGGGGGADTQYF
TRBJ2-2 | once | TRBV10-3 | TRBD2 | TGTGCCATCAGTGCCGGGACTAGCGGGAGAGTCACCGGGGAGCTGTTTTTT | CAISAGTSGRVTGELFF
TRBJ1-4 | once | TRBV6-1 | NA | TGTGCCAGCAGTGAATGGGGGGTTAGTGAAAAACTGTTTTTT | CASSEWGVSEKLFF
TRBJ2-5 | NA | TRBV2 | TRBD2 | TGTGCCAGCAGTCCCGGACTAGCGGGAGCCCAAGAGACCCAGTACTTC | CASSPGLAGAQETQYF
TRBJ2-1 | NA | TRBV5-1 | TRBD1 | TGCGCCAGCAGCTTGACCGGGACAGGGTTCAATGAGCAGTTCTTC | CASSLTGTGFNEQFF
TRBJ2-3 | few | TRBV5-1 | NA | TGCGCCAGCAGCTTGGCCGGAAGCACAGATACGCAGTATTTT | CASSLAGSTDTQYF
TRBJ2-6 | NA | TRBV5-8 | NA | TGTGCCAGCAGCGTGCTCGGGGGGCGCTCTGGGGCCAACGTCCTGACTTTC | CASSVLGGRSGANVLTF
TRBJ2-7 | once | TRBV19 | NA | TGTGCCAGTAGTCAGACAGTGCTCAACTACGAGCAGTACTTC | CASSQTVLNYEQYF
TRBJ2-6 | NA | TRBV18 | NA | TGTGCCAGCTCACCACCCGGGGTAGTGACTGGGGCCAACGTCCTGACTTTC | CASSPPGVVTGANVLTF
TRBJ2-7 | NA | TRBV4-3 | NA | TGCGCCAGCAGCCAAGATTGGCGTCTGTTCTACGAGCAGTACTTC | CASSQDWRLFYEQYF